One and the same sample provided the 25 T cell receptor beta chains below, sequenced in a study of T cell repertoires in cytomegalovirus infection. TCRdb analysed the reads with MiXCR anew, one entry per CDR3 protein. This sample has hundreds of thousands of distinct CDR3 sequences, with 25% to 40% found just once. Sequencing was done on a sample of PBMCs. The source is a human donor in good health (CMV status not recorded). Some clones in this sample may be carry-over from other donors' samples.

This clonotype was counted at least ten times. This chain links TRBV12-3 or TRBV12-4 with TRBJ1-5, with D possibly being TRBD1 (5 bases). The length of the CDR3 is 14 residues. The germline V and J ends were trimmed by 3 bases and 3 bases, with 9 bases remaining between them. The CDR3 region has the DNA TGTGCCAGCAGTTTTCAGGGACTCAATCAGCCCCAGCATTTT. This translates into CASSFQGLNQPQHF.

The rearrangement joins TRBV11-3 to TRBJ1-1; possible D gene TRBD1, 6 bases. CDR1 SGHNT and CDR2 YENEEA come from the germline V gene. This CDR3 comprises 17 residues. CDR3 amino acids: CVGSLILAGAVNTEAFF. In DNA, the CDR3 is TGTGTCGGCAGCTTAATACTTGCGGGGGCGGTGAACACTGAAGCTTTCTTT.

Details on this clonotype: One junction end disagrees with the germline gene, perhaps due to a read error. This sequence joins TRBV7-2 and TRBJ1-6, with no clear D. Germline V gene sequence: CDR1 SGHTA, CDR2 FQGNSA. The CDR3 spans 16 residues. In nucleotides, the CDR3 is TGTGCCAGCATCTTAAAAAAGACCACTTGTAATTCACCCCTCCACTTT. This gives the protein CASILKKTTCNSPLHF.

This clonotype was observed many times. The genes are TRBV28 and TRBJ1-2, with D perhaps matching TRBD1 (5 bases). The CDR3 contains 18 residues. CDR1 is MDHEN, CDR2 SYDVKM, per germline. V lost 4 bases and J 0 bases, leaving 21 bases between the germline ends. Written as DNA, the CDR3 is TGTGCCAGCAGTTCTGACGACACCCCAGGGTCCGCTAACTATGGCTACACCTTC. Its translation: CASSSDDTPGSANYGYTF.

A note on this clonotype: The CDR3 ends on some other residue instead of the conserved phenylalanine or tryptophan, so this is likely a read error. This sequence joins TRBV19 and TRBJ1-2; D is ambiguous. The CDR3 covers 14 residues. Per the germline V gene, CDR1 is LNHDA and CDR2 is SQIVND (reference sequence). Trimming shortened V by 7 bases and J by 4 bases, and 16 bases separated the two germline ends. The CDR3 is CASKVAPTGYGYTL. CDR3 nucleotides: TGTGCCAGTAAAGTGGCTCCGACCGGCTATGGCTACACCTTA.

This clonotype appeared many times. The V gene is TRBV7-2, the J gene TRBJ1-3; a possible D gene is TRBD1 (5 bases). Per the germline V gene, CDR1 is SGHTA and CDR2 is FQGNSA. V lost 5 bases, J lost 0 bases, and 20 bases lay in between. The CDR3 runs 18 residues. This CDR3 reads CASSPRPLDRISGNTIYF. The CDR3 coding sequence is TGTGCCAGCAGCCCAAGGCCATTAGACAGAATCTCTGGAAACACCATATATTTT. The full variable domain, rest sourced from reference TRBV7-2 and TRBJ1-3, is GAGVSQSPSNKVTEKGKDVELRCDPISGHTALYWYRQSLGQGLEFLIYFQGNSAPDKSGLPSDRFSAERTGGSVSTLTIQRTQQEDSAVYLCASSPRPLDRISGNTIYFGEGSWLTVV.

A few counts support this clonotype. This rearrangement joins TRBV7-2 to TRBJ2-7; D unresolved. CDR1 is SGHTA, CDR2 FQGNSA, per germline. V dropped 7 bases and J dropped 12 bases, with 16 bases sitting between them. This CDR3 has 11 residues. The CDR3 DNA follows: TGTGCCAGCATCTCTTTACGAGTCTGGTACTTC. The encoded protein is CASISLRVWYF.

The sample holds a few counts of this clonotype. The chain recombines TRBV7-9 with TRBJ1-1; a possible D gene is TRBD1 (5 bases). The V end lost 4 bases, the J end lost 6 bases, and 15 bases lay between the germline ends. The CDR3 extends over 14 amino acids. Germline CDR1 and CDR2: SEHNR and FQNEAQ (reference sequence). CDR3 bases: TGTGCCAGCAGCTCATCTAGGGGAGAGGCTGAAGCTTTCTTT. Translation: CASSSSRGEAEAFF.

The chain has TRBV7-8 and TRBJ2-5, with 11 bases aligning to TRBD2. J was trimmed by 2 bases and V by 10 bases; bases with no gene match: 15. From germline, CDR1 is SGHVS and CDR2 FQNEAQ. This CDR3 comprises 17 residues. The CDR3 region is CANNPWGSGGGQETQYF. The CDR3 DNA reads TGTGCCAACAACCCCTGGGGTAGCGGGGGGGGACAAGAGACCCAGTACTTC.

The table lists this clonotype with many counts. This rearrangement joins TRBV5-4 to TRBJ2-6, with 7 bases fitting TRBD1. With 3 bases clipped from V and 0 bases from J, the junction kept 6 bases outside the gene matches. The CDR3 totals 17 residues. CDR1 and CDR2 from the germline V gene are SGHNT and YYREEE (reference sequence). This CDR3 is CASSSEAGGSGANVLTF. CDR3 DNA: TGTGCCAGCAGCTCGGAGGCAGGGGGCTCTGGGGCCAACGTCCTGACTTTC.

This clonotype was counted between two and nine times. The chain links TRBV24-1 to TRBJ2-6, with 9 positions matching TRBD1. Unmatched junction bases numbered 6, after V lost 0 bases and J lost 4 bases. The CDR3 is 18 amino acids. Germline-derived CDR1 and CDR2 are KGHDR and SFDVKD. CDR3 sequence: CATSDLRRTGAGANVLTF. The CDR3 nucleotides read TGTGCCACCAGTGATTTGCGAAGGACAGGGGCAGGGGCCAACGTCCTGACTTTC.

The rearrangement uses TRBV29-1 and TRBJ1-1; D not resolved. V shed 8 bases and J shed 6 bases, with 22 bases lying between them. Per the germline V gene, CDR1 is SQVTM and CDR2 is ANQGSEA. This CDR3 spans 14 amino acids. The CDR3 sequence: CSSSRVGLLSEAFF. The CDR3 region has the DNA TGCAGCTCATCCCGGGTAGGGCTTTTGTCTGAAGCTTTCTTT.

This chain joins TRBV24-1 and TRBJ2-7; the match to TRBD2 covers 9 bases. The CDR3 length is 14 residues. The junction had 17 bases not matched to a gene; V was cut back by 9 bases and J by 12 bases. CDR1 is KGHDR and CDR2 is SFDVKD in the germline V gene. The CDR3, as DNA: TGTGCCACCGGGTCCCTAGCGGGGTCTCCGGAGTTGTACTTC. This gives the protein CATGSLAGSPELYF.

This chain uses TRBV11-3 with TRBJ2-1, with D perhaps matching TRBD1 (6 bases). Germline loops: CDR1 SGHNT, CDR2 YENEEA. This CDR3 contains 16 residues. V was trimmed by 5 bases and J by 6 bases, leaving 20 bases between them. The CDR3 loop is CASSHLPSPRGNEQFF. CDR3 bases: TGTGCCAGCAGCCACCTCCCTAGCCCCAGGGGCAATGAGCAGTTCTTC.

The CDR3 DNA reads TGCGCCAGCAGTCAATCTGGGCAGAACACCGGGGAGCTGTTTTTT. Amino acid sequence: CASSQSGQNTGELFF. V is TRBV23-1 and J is TRBJ2-2, with unresolved D. TRBV23-1 carries the ORF label, with uncertain function. This CDR3 is built from 15 residues. V was pared by 0 bases and J by 1 base, with 6 bases between.

This clonotype was detected ten times or more. The chain is built from TRBV7-2 and TRBJ1-5; 12 bases map to TRBD1. Unmatched junction bases numbered 8, after V lost 5 bases and J lost 6 bases. Germline V gives CDR1 SGHTA, CDR2 FQGNSA. The length of the CDR3 is 16 residues. The CDR3 region is CASSPVGTGGPQPQHF. For the CDR3, the DNA is TGTGCCAGCAGCCCAGTGGGGACAGGGGGCCCTCAGCCCCAGCATTTT. Drawing the rest from reference TRBV7-2 and TRBJ1-5, the complete variable domain is GAGVSQSPSNKVTEKGKDVELRCDPISGHTALYWYRQSLGQGLEFLIYFQGNSAPDKSGLPSDRFSAERTGGSVSTLTIQRTQQEDSAVYLCASSPVGTGGPQPQHFGDGTRLSIL.

This clonotype was recorded a few times. This chain uses TRBV20-1 with TRBJ1-2; possibly TRBD1 for D (6 bases). CDR3 length: 14 residues. V was shortened by 0 bases and J by 2 bases, with 10 bases between the two germline ends. Germline V CDR1 and CDR2: DFQATT, SNEGSKA (reference sequence). DNA of the CDR3: TGCAGTGCTAGAGACGGCAGGGGAAACTATGGCTACACCTTC. Amino acid sequence: CSARDGRGNYGYTF.

This clonotype has more than one count but fewer than ten. The chain recombines TRBV4-1 with TRBJ2-3; TRBD2 aligns across 11 bases. This CDR3 has 16 amino acids. V dropped 4 bases and J dropped 3; count of bases not matched to a gene: 6. Germline CDR1 reads MGHRA; CDR2 reads YSYEKL. The CDR3 is CASSPTSGGGTDTQYF. CDR3 nucleotide sequence: TGCGCCAGCAGCCCCACTAGCGGGGGTGGAACAGATACGCAGTATTTT.

On this clonotype: A much larger clone lies a single base off, so this may be a read error. The chain joins TRBV7-8 to TRBJ1-1; TRBD1 might be the D (5 bases). This CDR3 has 12 residues. CDR1 is SGHVS, CDR2 FQNEAQ, per germline. The CDR3 nucleotides read TGTGCCAGCAACCAGGGTAACACTGAAACTTTCTTT. Protein product: CASNQGNTETFF.

By its share, this clonotype is medium-sized (0.01 to 0.1%). The chain joins TRBV7-6 to TRBJ2-5; D is perhaps TRBD1 (6 bases). The CDR3 runs to 15 residues. V was shortened by 5 bases and J by 4 bases, with 17 bases between the two germline ends. Per the germline V gene, CDR1 is SGHVS and CDR2 is FNYEAQ. The CDR3 protein is CASSPRTVKGETQYF. CDR3 DNA: TGTGCCAGCAGCCCCAGGACAGTTAAGGGAGAGACCCAGTACTTC.

V usage is TRBV15 and J usage is TRBJ2-2; 8 bases match TRBD2. The CDR3 totals 17 residues. Looked up from germline, CDR1 is LNHNV and CDR2 is YYDKDF (reference sequence). Trimming took 5 bases from V and 2 from J; bases not matched to a gene: 10. The CDR3 region has the DNA TGTGCCACCAGCTTTCATACGGGGGGGTTAAACACCGGGGAGCTGTTTTTT. Its translation is CATSFHTGGLNTGELFF.

The chain carries TRBV20-1 and TRBJ2-5, with a weak D call TRBD2 (7 bases). Germline assignment: CDR1 DFQATT and CDR2 SNEGSKA (reference sequence). The V end lost 0 bases, the J end lost 4 bases, and 21 bases lay between the germline ends. This CDR3 has 17 residues. The CDR3 spells CSARDAEGGPATETQYF. The CDR3 region has the DNA TGCAGTGCTAGAGATGCCGAGGGGGGGCCTGCAACAGAGACCCAGTACTTC.

This clonotype was seen a handful of times. The chain uses TRBV6-2 or TRBV6-3 and TRBJ2-7; no definite D call. Trimming took 2 bases from V and 3 from J, leaving 5 bases between them. CDR1 is MNHEY and CDR2 is SVGEGT in the germline V gene. The CDR3 consists of 12 residues. The CDR3 protein is CASSYPFYEQYF. The CDR3 DNA follows: TGTGCCAGCAGTTACCCGTTCTACGAGCAGTACTTC.

This rearrangement joins TRBV7-9 to TRBJ1-1, with D perhaps matching TRBD1 (6 bases). CDR1 SEHNR and CDR2 FQNEAQ come from the germline V gene (reference sequence). The germline V and J ends were trimmed by 3 bases and 0 bases, with 11 bases remaining between them. CDR3 size: 15 residues. CDR3 region: CASSFPRGMNTEAFF. The DNA of the CDR3 is TGTGCCAGCAGCTTCCCGAGGGGGATGAACACTGAAGCTTTCTTT.

This sequence joins TRBV7-6 and TRBJ2-5; weak D call: TRBD1 (6 bases). This CDR3 region has 15 residues. Germline values: CDR1 SGHVS, CDR2 FNYEAQ. Trimming took 3 bases from V and 4 from J, leaving 15 bases between them. The CDR3 nucleotides read TGTGCCAGCAGCTTCCCCTACAGGGTAGGAGAGACCCAGTACTTC. Translation gives CASSFPYRVGETQYF. Looking up the rest from reference TRBV7-6 and TRBJ2-5 gives the full variable domain: GAGVSQSPRYKVTKRGQDVALRCDPISGHVSLYWYRQALGQGPEFLTYFNYEAQQDKSGLPNDRFSAERPEGSISTLTIQRTEQRDSAMYRCASSFPYRVGETQYFGPGTRLLVL.